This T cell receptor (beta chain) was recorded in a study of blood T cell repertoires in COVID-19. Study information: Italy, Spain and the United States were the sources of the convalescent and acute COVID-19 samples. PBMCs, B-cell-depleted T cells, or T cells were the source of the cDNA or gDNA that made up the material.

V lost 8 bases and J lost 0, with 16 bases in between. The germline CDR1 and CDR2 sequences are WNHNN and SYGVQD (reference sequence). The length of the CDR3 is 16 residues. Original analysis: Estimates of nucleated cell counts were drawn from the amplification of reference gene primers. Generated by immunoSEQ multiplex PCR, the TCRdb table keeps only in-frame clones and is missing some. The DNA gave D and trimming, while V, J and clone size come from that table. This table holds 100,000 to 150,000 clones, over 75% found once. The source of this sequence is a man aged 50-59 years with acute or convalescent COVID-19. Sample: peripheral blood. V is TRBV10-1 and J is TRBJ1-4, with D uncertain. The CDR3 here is CASPVLVHSTNEKLFF. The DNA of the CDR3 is TGCGCCAGCCCCGTCCTGGTACATTCAACTAATGAAAAACTGTTTTTT.